These 20 T cell receptor beta chains share one sample of origin, sequenced in a study of Graves' ophthalmopathy and Graves' hyperthyroidism. From RNA, the CDR3 regions of TCR beta chains were amplified and sequenced. An initial RT-PCR round employing HTBI primers preceded a second-round multiplex PCR. MiXCR, run by TCRdb on the multiplex PCR reads, gives a single entry per CDR3 protein. The sample shows under 400,000 distinct CDR3 sequences, around a sixth of them seen only once. The specimen sequenced was peripheral blood. The receptors derive from an adult man with Graves' ophthalmopathy.

This clonotype appeared many times. The rearrangement links TRBV4-1 to TRBJ2-2; possibly TRBD2 for D (5 bases). Trimming took 5 bases from V and 5 from J, leaving 15 bases between them. The CDR3 is 15 amino acids. CDR1 is MGHRA and CDR2 is YSYEKL in the germline V gene. CDR3 DNA: TGCGCCAGCAGCTTTCGACGCCGAGGGACCGGGGAGCTGTTTTTT. Translated, it gives CASSFRRRGTGELFF.

This clonotype was seen repeatedly, ten times or more. This chain links TRBV2 with TRBJ2-2; possibly TRBD2 for D (6 bases). Per the germline V gene, CDR1 is SNHLY and CDR2 is FYNNEI. The V end was cut by 0 bases, the J end by 7 bases, with 9 bases between. The CDR3 extends over 14 amino acids. The CDR3 protein is CASSEALGGGELFF. The CDR3 bases are TGTGCCAGCAGTGAAGCGTTGGGGGGCGGGGAGCTGTTTTTT. Filled out from reference TRBV2 and TRBJ2-2, the complete variable domain reads EPEVTQTPSHQVTQMGQEVILRCVPISNHLYFYWYRQILGQKVEFLVSFYNNEISEKSEIFDDQFSVERPDGSNFTLKIRSTKLEDSAMYFCASSEALGGGELFFGEGSRLTVL.

This clonotype has a count of ten or more. This rearrangement joins TRBV30 to TRBJ2-7; TRBD1 matches 8 bases. The ends lost 8 bases at V and 3 bases at J; junction bases unmatched: 6. This CDR3 has 12 amino acids. In germline, CDR1 is GTSNPN, CDR2 SVGIG (reference sequence). CDR3 bases: TGTGCCAGTGGACAGGGAGACTACGAGCAGTACTTC. Translation: CASGQGDYEQYF. The complete variable domain, with remaining parts taken from reference TRBV30 and TRBJ2-7, reads SQTIHQWPATLVQPVGSPLSLECTVEGTSNPNLYWYRQAAGRGLQLLFYSVGIGQISSEVPQNLSASRPQDRQFILSSKKLLLSDSGFYLCASGQGDYEQYFGPGTRLTVT.

This clonotype was seen at least ten times. This chain connects TRBV9 to TRBJ2-5; D is perhaps TRBD1 or TRBD2 (5 bases each). V was clipped by 4 bases and J by 1 base, with 11 bases between them. The CDR3 has 14 residues. The germline gives CDR1 SGDLS, CDR2 YYNGEE. The CDR3 DNA reads TGTGCCAGCAGCTCCGGGGCCAGCCAAGAGACCCAGTACTTC. Translated: CASSSGASQETQYF.

This clonotype came up many times. The chain combines TRBV12-3 or TRBV12-4 with TRBJ2-7, with a tentative D call TRBD2 (6 bases). The CDR3 contains 15 residues. The V and J ends lost 4 bases and 1 base respectively, with 14 bases between them. Here the CDR3 reads CASSSPGLGSYEQYF. The CDR3 DNA reads TGTGCCAGCAGTTCCCCGGGACTTGGGTCCTACGAGCAGTACTTC.

This clonotype has at least ten counts. The germline gene is not matched at one end of the junction; a read error may be the cause. The rearrangement links TRBV20-1 to TRBJ1-2; 8 bases are a match to TRBD1. The germline gives CDR1 DFQATT, CDR2 SNEGSKA (reference sequence). The CDR3 consists of 14 residues. CDR3 DNA: TGCAGTGCTAGAGATCCGCCAGGGGGCTATCGCTACACCTTC. Translated: CSARDPPGGYRYTF.

This clonotype was picked up many times. V gene TRBV7-2 combines with J gene TRBJ1-5, with D maybe TRBD1 (5 bases). The CDR3 consists of 16 residues. The V end lost 0 bases, the J end lost 3 bases, and 12 bases lay between the germline ends. CDR1 is SGHTA, CDR2 FQGNSA, per germline. CDR3 protein: CASSLAPGLPNQPQHF. The CDR3 nucleotides read TGTGCCAGCAGCTTAGCTCCAGGGTTACCCAATCAGCCCCAGCATTTT.

Notes on this clonotype: One end of the junction does not line up with germline, which may come from a read error. The chain uses TRBV7-2 and TRBJ2-5; 9 nucleotides agree with TRBD2. Germline V gene sequence: CDR1 SGHTA, CDR2 FQGNSA. The CDR3 is made up of 15 amino acids. DNA of the CDR3: TGTGCCAGCAGCTTCGGACTAGCGTTCCAAGAGACACAGTACTTC. Its translation is CASSFGLAFQETQYF.

This clonotype was recorded many times. This chain uses TRBV7-9 with TRBJ2-6; a possible D gene is TRBD1 (6 bases). The CDR3 spans 16 residues. Trimming removed 4 bases from V and 2 bases from J, with 12 bases in between. Germline CDR1 reads SEHNR; CDR2 reads FQNEAQ (reference sequence). In DNA form, the CDR3 reads TGTGCCAGCAGCTCCACCAGGGGAGCTGGGGCCAACGTCCTGACTTTC. It is translated as CASSSTRGAGANVLTF.

Ten or more counts support this clonotype. The rearrangement links TRBV28 to TRBJ1-5; maybe TRBD1 (5 bases). CDR3 length: 16 amino acids. Per germline, CDR1 MDHEN and CDR2 SYDVKM. V was trimmed by 6 bases and J by 2 bases, leaving 17 bases between them. CDR3 protein: CASSRDGGYGNQPQHF. DNA for the CDR3: TGTGCCAGCAGCCGGGACGGGGGATACGGCAATCAGCCCCAGCATTTT. The variable domain in full, completed from reference TRBV28 and TRBJ1-5, reads DVKVTQSSRYLVKRTGEKVFLECVQDMDHENMFWYRQDPGLGLRLIYFSYDVKMKEKGDIPEGYSVSREKKERFSLILESASTNQTSMYLCASSRDGGYGNQPQHFGDGTRLSIL.

In its sample, this clonotype was seen many times. The chain carries TRBV30 and TRBJ1-1; the D gene is possibly TRBD1 (6 bases). CDR3 size: 10 residues. With 5 bases removed from V and 9 bases from J, the gap between germline ends came to 10 bases. Germline V gene lookup returns CDR1 GTSNPN and CDR2 SVGIG (reference sequence). CDR3 region: CAWGDNKAFF. The CDR3 region has the DNA TGTGCCTGGGGGGACAACAAAGCTTTCTTT.

Comment on this clonotype: At one end, the junction sequence differs from germline, possibly due to a read error. This sequence joins TRBV27 and TRBJ2-3, with D maybe TRBD1 (5 bases). Germline V gene data show CDR1 as MNHEY and CDR2 as SMNVEV (reference sequence). The CDR3 contains 15 residues. CDR3 loop: CASSPLGRTTDSQYF. CDR3 nucleotides: TGTGCCAGCAGCCCCCTGGGGCGGACCACAGATTCGCAGTATTTT.

This clonotype was recorded many times. The chain combines TRBV6-1 with TRBJ1-1; D is ambiguous. With 4 bases removed from V and 1 base from J, the gap between germline ends came to 7 bases. This CDR3 comprises 13 residues. Germline V CDR1 and CDR2: MNHNS, SASEGT. The CDR3 DNA reads as TGTGCCAGCAGTGTCCAGCGGAACACTGAAGCTTTCTTT. Its protein product is CASSVQRNTEAFF.

This clonotype appeared many times. The V gene is TRBV5-1, the J gene TRBJ1-5; TRBD1 aligns across 9 bases. The V gene's germline CDR1 is SGHRS and CDR2 YFSETQ. This CDR3 has 20 residues. Losses at the gene ends were 0 bases for V and 0 bases for J; bases not matched to a gene: 13. CDR3 DNA: TGCGCCAGCAGCTTGGCCAACCGGGACAGGGATAACTTTAGCAATCAGCCCCAGCATTTT. Protein product: CASSLANRDRDNFSNQPQHF.

This clonotype was counted ten times or more. The chain joins TRBV28 to TRBJ1-5, with D possibly TRBD1 on 5 matching bases. Germline V gene lookup returns CDR1 MDHEN and CDR2 SYDVKM. Trimming cost V 6 bases and J 0 bases, with 12 bases left between them. CDR3 length equals 15 residues. CDR3 amino acids: CASRGRGASNQPQHF. CDR3 nucleotide sequence: TGTGCCAGCAGGGGGAGGGGTGCTAGCAATCAGCCCCAGCATTTT.

In its sample, this clonotype was seen many times. This rearrangement joins TRBV18 to TRBJ1-6; 10 bases map to TRBD1. The CDR3 is 15 residues long. Germline values: CDR1 KGHSH, CDR2 LQKENI. The V segment lost 2 bases and the J segment 5 bases; nucleotides outside the gene matches: 0. Here the CDR3 reads CASSPDRGHNSPLHF. The CDR3 DNA sequence: TGTGCCAGCTCACCAGACAGGGGGCATAATTCACCCCTCCACTTT.

This clonotype was observed once. The chain uses TRBV6-1 and TRBJ2-7, with D maybe TRBD1 (7 bases). The CDR3 spans 16 residues. Trimming cost V 0 bases and J 4 bases, with 16 bases left between them. Germline-derived CDR1 and CDR2 are MNHNS and SASEGT. The CDR3 loop reads CASSEAEGAFGYEQYF. The CDR3, as DNA: TGTGCCAGCAGTGAAGCGGAGGGGGCTTTTGGGTACGAGCAGTACTTC.

At least ten counts were recorded for this clonotype. The V call is TRBV29-1, the J call TRBJ1-1; D unresolved. This CDR3 has 11 residues. Trimming cost V 0 bases and J 6 bases, with 5 bases left between them. Per germline, CDR1 SQVTM and CDR2 ANQGSEA. CDR3 region: CSVEEHSEAFF. In DNA form, the CDR3 reads TGCAGCGTTGAAGAACATTCTGAAGCTTTCTTT.

This clonotype was seen repeatedly, ten times or more. This chain connects TRBV6-1 to TRBJ1-5; no clear D gene. The CDR3 contains 15 residues. CDR1 MNHNS and CDR2 SASEGT come from the germline V gene. Trimming took 5 bases from V and 7 from J, leaving 18 bases between them. CDR3 protein: CASSRSGRPGQPQHF. CDR3 bases: TGTGCCAGCAGTCGAAGCGGGAGGCCAGGCCAGCCCCAGCATTTT.

This clonotype was recorded at least ten times. This chain uses TRBV10-3 with TRBJ1-1, with D possibly being TRBD1 (5 bases). Germline CDR1 ENHRY, CDR2 SYGVKD. V shed 4 bases and J shed 3 bases, with 18 bases lying between them. The CDR3 runs to 16 residues. The CDR3: CAISGSGDGGDTEAFF. CDR3 in DNA: TGTGCCATCAGTGGGAGTGGGGACGGGGGGGACACTGAAGCTTTCTTT.